This note documents a single T cell receptor (beta chain) sequence. The antigen is not known. The data stem from a study of T cell responses to AZD1222 COVID-19 vaccine. Some clones are missing from TCRdb's copy, which holds only in-frame ones; the method was immunoSEQ multiplex PCR. The sample records about 90,000 clones, roughly 88% being singletons. Study-wide results and caveats: Elevations in Spike-specific TCR breadth and depth followed administration of two AZD1222 doses. Vaccine-associated CD4 TCRs ranged over spike, dominating at 160-218 and 743-854.

Analyses pooled second doses at about 4 or about 12 weeks. The V and J ends lost 5 bases and 4 bases respectively, with 17 bases between them. CDR1 and CDR2 (germline): MNHNY, SVGAGI (reference sequence). The CDR3 length is 16 residues. The chain employs TRBV6-6 and TRBJ2-2, with a possible D match to TRBD2 (5 bases). Specimen: peripheral blood, collected 28 days after the second AZD1222 dose. The TCR comes from an adult who received the AZD1222 COVID-19 vaccine. Written as DNA, the CDR3 is TGTGCCAGCAGTCCCCTATCGGAGGCGGGCACCGGGGAGCTGTTTTTT. This translates into CASSPLSEAGTGELFF.